This T cell receptor beta chain was recorded in a study of radiation and T cells in renal cell carcinoma. Regarding this clone: As yet, its antigen is unknown.

CDR1 MNHNY and CDR2 SVGAGI come from the germline V gene (reference sequence). The CDR3 consists of 15 residues. Trimming left V 0 bases short and J 4 bases short, with 10 bases between. Study conclusions and caveats: Top 100 clonotypes averaged approximately 50% in irradiated versus about 43% in nephrectomy-only tumors.

Treatment defined: treatment-naive control, cytoreductive nephrectomy. Data came from immunoSEQ multiplex PCR; TCRdb stores just in-frame clones and leaves some out. In the table there are approximately 16,000 clones, about 53% of which are singletons. The sequenced sample was tumor tissue, obtained from a patient whose treatment was nephrectomy without radiotherapy. The chain employs TRBV6-6 and TRBJ1-3; D is undetermined. This sequence was found in a man aged 40-50 years with renal cell carcinoma. The CDR3 is CASSYSGGVGNTIYF. CDR3 nucleotides: TGTGCCAGCAGTTACTCGGGAGGAGTAGGAAACACCATATATTTT.